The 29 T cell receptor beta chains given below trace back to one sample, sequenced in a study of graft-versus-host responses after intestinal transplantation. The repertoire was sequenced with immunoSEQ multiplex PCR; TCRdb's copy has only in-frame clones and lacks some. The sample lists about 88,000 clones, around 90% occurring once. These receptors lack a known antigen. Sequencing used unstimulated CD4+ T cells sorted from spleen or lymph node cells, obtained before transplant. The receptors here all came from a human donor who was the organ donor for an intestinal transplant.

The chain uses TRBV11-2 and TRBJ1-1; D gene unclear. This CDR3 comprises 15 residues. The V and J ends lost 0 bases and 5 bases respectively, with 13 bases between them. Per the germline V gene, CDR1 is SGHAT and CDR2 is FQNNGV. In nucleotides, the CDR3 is TGTGCCAGCAGCTTAGAACTAGGGCAGCTGACTGAAGCTTTCTTT. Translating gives CASSLELGQLTEAFF.

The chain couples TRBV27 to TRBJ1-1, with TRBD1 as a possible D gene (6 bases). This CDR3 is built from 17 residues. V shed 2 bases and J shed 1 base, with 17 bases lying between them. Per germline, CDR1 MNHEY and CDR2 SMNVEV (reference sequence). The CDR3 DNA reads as TGTGCCAGCAGTTTAGTCGGGACCGGGACACCGAACACTGAAGCTTTCTTT. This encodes CASSLVGTGTPNTEAFF.

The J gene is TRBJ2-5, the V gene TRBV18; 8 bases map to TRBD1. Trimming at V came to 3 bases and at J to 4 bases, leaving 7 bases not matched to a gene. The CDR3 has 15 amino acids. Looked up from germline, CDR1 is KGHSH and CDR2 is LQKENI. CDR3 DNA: TGTGCCAGCTCACCGAGACAGGGGCGGGGAGAGACCCAGTACTTC. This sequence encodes CASSPRQGRGETQYF. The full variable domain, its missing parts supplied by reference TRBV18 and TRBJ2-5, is NAGVMQNPRHLVRRRGQEARLRCSPMKGHSHVYWYRQLPEEGLKFMVYLQKENIIDESGMPKERFSAEFPKEGPSILRIQQVVRGDSAAYFCASSPRQGRGETQYFGPGTRLLVL.

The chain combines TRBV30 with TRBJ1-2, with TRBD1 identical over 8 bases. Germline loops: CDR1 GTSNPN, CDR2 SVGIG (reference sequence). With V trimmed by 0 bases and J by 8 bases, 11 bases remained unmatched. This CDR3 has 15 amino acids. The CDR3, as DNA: TGTGCCTGGAGTGTACGACGGACAGGGAACAGAGGCTACACCTTC. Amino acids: CAWSVRRTGNRGYTF.

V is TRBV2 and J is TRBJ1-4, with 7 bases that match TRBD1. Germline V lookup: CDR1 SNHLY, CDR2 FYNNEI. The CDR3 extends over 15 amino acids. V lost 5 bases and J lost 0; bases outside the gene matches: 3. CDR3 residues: CASSMQGATNEKLFF. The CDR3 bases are TGTGCCAGCAGTATGCAGGGGGCAACTAATGAAAAACTGTTTTTT.

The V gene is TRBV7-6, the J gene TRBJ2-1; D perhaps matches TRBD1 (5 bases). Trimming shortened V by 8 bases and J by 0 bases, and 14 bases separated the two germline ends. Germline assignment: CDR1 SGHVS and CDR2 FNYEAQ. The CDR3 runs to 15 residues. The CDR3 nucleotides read TGTGCCAGCTCCACACAGGCAAGCTCCTACAATGAGCAGTTCTTC. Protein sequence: CASSTQASSYNEQFF.

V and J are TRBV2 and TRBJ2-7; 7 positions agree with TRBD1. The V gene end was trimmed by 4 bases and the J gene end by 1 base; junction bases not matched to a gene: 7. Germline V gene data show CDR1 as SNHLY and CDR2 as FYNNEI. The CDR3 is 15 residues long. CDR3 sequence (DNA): TGTGCCAGCAGTGCAGGACAGGTCGGATCCTACGAGCAGTACTTC. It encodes CASSAGQVGSYEQYF.

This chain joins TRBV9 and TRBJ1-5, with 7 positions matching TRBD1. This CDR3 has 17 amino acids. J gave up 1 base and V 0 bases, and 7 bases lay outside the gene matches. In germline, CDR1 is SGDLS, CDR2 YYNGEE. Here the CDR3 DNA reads TGTGCCAGCAGCGTAGGACACAGGGGCCGGAGCAATCAGCCCCAGCATTTT. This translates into CASSVGHRGRSNQPQHF. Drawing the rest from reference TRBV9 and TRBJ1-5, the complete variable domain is DSGVTQTPKHLITATGQRVTLRCSPRSGDLSVYWYQQSLDQGLQFLIQYYNGEERAKGNILERFSAQQFPDLHSELNLSSLELGDSALYFCASSVGHRGRSNQPQHFGDGTRLSIL.

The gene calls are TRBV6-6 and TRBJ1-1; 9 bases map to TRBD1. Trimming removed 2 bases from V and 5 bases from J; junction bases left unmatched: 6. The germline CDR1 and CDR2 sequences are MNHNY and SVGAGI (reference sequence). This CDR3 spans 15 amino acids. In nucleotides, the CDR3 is TGTGCCAGCAGTTACCGTACAGGGGGCGATACTGAAGCTTTCTTT. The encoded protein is CASSYRTGGDTEAFF.

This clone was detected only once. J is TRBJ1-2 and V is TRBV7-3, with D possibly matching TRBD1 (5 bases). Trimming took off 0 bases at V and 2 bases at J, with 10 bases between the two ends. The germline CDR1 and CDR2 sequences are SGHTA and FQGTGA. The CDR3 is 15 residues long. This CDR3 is CASSLTGAANYGYTF. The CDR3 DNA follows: TGTGCCAGCAGCTTAACAGGGGCGGCAAACTATGGCTACACCTTC.

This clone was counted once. This CDR3 reads CAISERWGGGNEQYF. DNA of the CDR3: TGTGCCATCAGTGAGAGGTGGGGGGGCGGGAACGAGCAGTACTTC. The chain is built from TRBV10-3 and TRBJ2-7, with D maybe TRBD2 (7 bases). CDR1 ENHRY and CDR2 SYGVKD come from the germline V gene. Trimming removed 2 bases at V and 5 bases at J, with 16 bases between. This CDR3 region has 15 residues.

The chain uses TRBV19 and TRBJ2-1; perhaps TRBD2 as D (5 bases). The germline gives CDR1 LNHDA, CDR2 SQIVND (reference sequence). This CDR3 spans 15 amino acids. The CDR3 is CATKAGGISYNEQFF. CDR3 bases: TGTGCTACAAAAGCCGGAGGAATCTCCTACAATGAGCAGTTCTTC.

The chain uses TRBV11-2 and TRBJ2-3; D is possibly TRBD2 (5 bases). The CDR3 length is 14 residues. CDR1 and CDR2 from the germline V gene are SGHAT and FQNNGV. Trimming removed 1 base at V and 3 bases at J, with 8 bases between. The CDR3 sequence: CASSLAGRTDTQYF. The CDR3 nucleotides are TGTGCCAGCAGCTTAGCGGGGAGAACAGATACGCAGTATTTT.

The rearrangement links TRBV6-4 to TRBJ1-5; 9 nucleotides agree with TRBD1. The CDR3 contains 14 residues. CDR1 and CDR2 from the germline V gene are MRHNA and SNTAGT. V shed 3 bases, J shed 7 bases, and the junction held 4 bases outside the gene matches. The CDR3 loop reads CASSEGQGGQPQHF. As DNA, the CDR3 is TGTGCCAGCAGTGAGGGACAGGGAGGGCAGCCCCAGCATTTT.

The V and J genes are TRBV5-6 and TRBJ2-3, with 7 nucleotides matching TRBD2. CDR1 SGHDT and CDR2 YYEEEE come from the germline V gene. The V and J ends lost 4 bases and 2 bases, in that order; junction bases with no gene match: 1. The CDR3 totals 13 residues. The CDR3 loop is CASSRDYTDTQYF. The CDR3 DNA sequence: TGTGCCAGCAGCCGGGACTACACAGATACGCAGTATTTT. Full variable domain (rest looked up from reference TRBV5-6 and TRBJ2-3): DAGVTQSPTHLIKTRGQQVTLRCSPKSGHDTVSWYQQALGQGPQFIFQYYEEEERQRGNFPDRFSGHQFPNYSSELNVNALLLGDSALYLCASSRDYTDTQYFGPGTRLTVL.

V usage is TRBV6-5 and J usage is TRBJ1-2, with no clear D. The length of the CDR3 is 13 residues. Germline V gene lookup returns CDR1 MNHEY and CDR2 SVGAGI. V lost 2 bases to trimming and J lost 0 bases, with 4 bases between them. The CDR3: CASSYLANYGYTF. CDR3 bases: TGTGCCAGCAGTTACCTAGCTAACTATGGCTACACCTTC.

CDR3 in amino acids: CATQFSNEQFF. The CDR3 DNA sequence: TGTGCCACACAATTCTCCAATGAGCAGTTCTTC. The J gene is TRBJ2-1, the V gene TRBV2; D gene unclear. Germline values: CDR1 SNHLY, CDR2 FYNNEI. V was shortened by 10 bases and J by 6 bases, with 10 bases between the two germline ends. The CDR3 length is 11 residues.

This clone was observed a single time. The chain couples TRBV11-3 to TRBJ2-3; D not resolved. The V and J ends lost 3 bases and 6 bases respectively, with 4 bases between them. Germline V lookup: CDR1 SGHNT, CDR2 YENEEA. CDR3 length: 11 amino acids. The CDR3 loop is CASSFLDTQYF. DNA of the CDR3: TGTGCCAGCAGCTTTCTGGATACGCAGTATTTT.

The CDR3, as DNA: TGTGCCAGTAGAACGCCAGTCACAGATACGCAGTATTTT. Protein: CASRTPVTDTQYF. The chain couples TRBV19 to TRBJ2-3, with D uncertain. This CDR3 comprises 13 residues. Germline CDR1 is LNHDA and CDR2 is SQIVND (reference sequence). Trimming cost V 6 bases and J 2 bases, with 9 bases left between them.

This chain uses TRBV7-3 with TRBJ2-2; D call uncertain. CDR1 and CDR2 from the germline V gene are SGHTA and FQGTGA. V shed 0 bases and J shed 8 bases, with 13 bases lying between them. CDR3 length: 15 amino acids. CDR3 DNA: TGTGCCAGCAGCTTAACGCTATTTCCCCAAGGGGAGCTGTTTTTT. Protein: CASSLTLFPQGELFF.

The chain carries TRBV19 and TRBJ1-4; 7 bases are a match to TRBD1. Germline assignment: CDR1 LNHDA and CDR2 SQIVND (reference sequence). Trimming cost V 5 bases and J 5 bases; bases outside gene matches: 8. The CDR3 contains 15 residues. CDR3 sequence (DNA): TGTGCCAGTAGTGGTACCGGGACAGAGAATGAAAAACTGTTTTTT. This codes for CASSGTGTENEKLFF.

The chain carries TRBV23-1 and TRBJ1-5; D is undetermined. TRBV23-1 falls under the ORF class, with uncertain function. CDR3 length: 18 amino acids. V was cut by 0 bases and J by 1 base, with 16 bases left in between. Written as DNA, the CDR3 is TGCGCCAGCAGTCAATCGGCGGCGGATAGTGAGAGCAATCAGCCCCAGCATTTT. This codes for CASSQSAADSESNQPQHF.

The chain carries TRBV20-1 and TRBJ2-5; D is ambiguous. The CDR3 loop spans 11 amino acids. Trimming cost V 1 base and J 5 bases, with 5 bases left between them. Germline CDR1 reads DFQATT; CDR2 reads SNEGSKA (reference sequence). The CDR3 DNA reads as TGCAGTGCTAGAGCCGGGGAGACCCAGTACTTC. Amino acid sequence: CSARAGETQYF.

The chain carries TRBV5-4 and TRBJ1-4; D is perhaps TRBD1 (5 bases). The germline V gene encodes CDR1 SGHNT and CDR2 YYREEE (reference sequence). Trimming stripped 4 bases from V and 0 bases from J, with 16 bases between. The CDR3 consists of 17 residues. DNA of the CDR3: TGTGCCAGCAGCCCCGGAGCCCCGACAGCAACTAATGAAAAACTGTTTTTT. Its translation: CASSPGAPTATNEKLFF.

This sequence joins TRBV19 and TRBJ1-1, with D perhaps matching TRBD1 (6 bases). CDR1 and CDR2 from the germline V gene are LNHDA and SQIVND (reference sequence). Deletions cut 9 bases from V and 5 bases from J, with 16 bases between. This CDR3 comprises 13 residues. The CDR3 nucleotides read TGTGCCAGCATTAACAGGGTAGAGACTGAAGCTTTCTTT. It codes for CASINRVETEAFF.

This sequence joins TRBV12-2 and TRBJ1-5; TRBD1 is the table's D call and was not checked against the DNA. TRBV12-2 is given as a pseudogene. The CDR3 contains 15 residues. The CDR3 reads CASPKTGTENQPQHF. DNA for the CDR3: TGTGCAAGTCCTAAAACCGGGACAGAGAATCAGCCCCAGCATTTT.

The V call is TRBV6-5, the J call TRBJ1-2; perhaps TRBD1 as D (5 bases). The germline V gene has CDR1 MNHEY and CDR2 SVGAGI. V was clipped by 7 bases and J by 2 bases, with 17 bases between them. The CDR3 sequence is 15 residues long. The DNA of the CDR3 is TGTGCCAGCACCGAACAGTCAGGGTGGAACTATGGCTACACCTTC. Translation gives CASTEQSGWNYGYTF.

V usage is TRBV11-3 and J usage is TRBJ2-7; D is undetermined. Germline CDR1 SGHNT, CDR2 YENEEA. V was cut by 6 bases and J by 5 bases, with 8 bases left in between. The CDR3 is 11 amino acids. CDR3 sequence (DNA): TGTGCCAGCAGAAGAGCCCACGAGCAGTACTTC. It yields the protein CASRRAHEQYF.

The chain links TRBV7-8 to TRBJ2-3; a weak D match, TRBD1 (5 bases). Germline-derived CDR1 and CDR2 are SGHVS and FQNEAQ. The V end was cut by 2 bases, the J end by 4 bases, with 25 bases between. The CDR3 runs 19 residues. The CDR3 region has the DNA TGTGCCAGCAGCTTATCCTCACTCCGGAGCACAGGAGCGTCAGATACGCAGTATTTT. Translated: CASSLSSLRSTGASDTQYF.